The 19 T cell receptor beta chains given below trace back to one sample, sequenced in a study of blood T cell repertoires in COVID-19. The assay was immunoSEQ multiplex PCR, and TCRdb's table has in-frame clones only and misses some. Here the sample spans under 250,000 clones, roughly 86% being singletons. Sequenced sample: peripheral blood. These receptors came from a woman older than 75 with COVID-19, enrolled during active disease.

In its sample, this clone was seen once. The rearrangement links TRBV18 to TRBJ2-3, with D possibly matching TRBD2 (5 bases). This CDR3 region has 15 residues. CDR1 KGHSH and CDR2 LQKENI come from the germline V gene. Trimming cost V 3 bases and J 3 bases, with 13 bases left between them. The CDR3 is CASSPPGKRTDTQYF. The CDR3 DNA reads TGTGCCAGCTCACCCCCCGGAAAGCGGACAGATACGCAGTATTTT.

This rearrangement joins TRBV18 to TRBJ2-7; 8 nucleotides agree with TRBD1. V gave up 3 bases and J gave up 2 bases; unmatched junction bases: 6. The CDR3 spans 15 residues. In germline, CDR1 is KGHSH, CDR2 LQKENI. The CDR3 loop reads CASSPDRGRAYEQYV. In DNA, the CDR3 is TGTGCCAGCTCACCTGACAGGGGTAGGGCCTACGAGCAGTACGTC.

The chain has TRBV5-4 and TRBJ1-2, with TRBD1 as a possible D gene (6 bases). Deletions cut 2 bases from V and 4 bases from J, with 12 bases between. Germline-derived CDR1 and CDR2 are SGHNT and YYREEE (reference sequence). This CDR3 has 14 amino acids. The DNA of the CDR3 is TGTGCCAGCAGCTTACAGGGCCCCACCTATGGCTACACCTTC. Its translation is CASSLQGPTYGYTF.

The gene calls are TRBV6-6 and TRBJ1-5; no definite D call. From germline, CDR1 is MNHNY and CDR2 SVGAGI (reference sequence). The CDR3 extends over 13 amino acids. Trimming took 7 bases from V and 12 from J, leaving 19 bases between them. In DNA form, the CDR3 reads TGTGCCAGCACCTCCGTCCCGACTTCCTTCCAGCATTTT. Its translation is CASTSVPTSFQHF.

CDR3 nucleotide sequence: TGTGCCAGTAGTATACATTCCGAGGGACAGGGAAATGAAAAACTGTTTTTT. Translated: CASSIHSEGQGNEKLFF. V gene TRBV19 combines with J gene TRBJ1-4; 9 bases fit TRBD1. V was pared by 2 bases and J by 5 bases, with 9 bases of the junction left unmatched. Germline V gives CDR1 LNHDA, CDR2 SQIVND (reference sequence). This CDR3 is built from 17 residues.

This clone was observed a single time. The V and J genes are TRBV24-1 and TRBJ2-1; D perhaps matches TRBD1 (6 bases). Trimming cost V 3 bases and J 7 bases, with 15 bases left between them. The germline V gene has CDR1 KGHDR and CDR2 SFDVKD. This CDR3 is built from 15 residues. CDR3 bases: TGTGCCACCAGTGATCGTAAGGGACAAAAGAATGAGCAGTTCTTC. The encoded protein is CATSDRKGQKNEQFF.

In this sample, this clone turned up a few times. The chain recombines TRBV28 with TRBJ1-2; D perhaps matches TRBD1 (6 bases). The V end was cut by 6 bases, the J end by 8 bases, with 13 bases between. CDR1 is MDHEN, CDR2 SYDVKM, per germline. The CDR3 is 12 residues long. CDR3 protein: CASSQGSRGYTF. Written as DNA, the CDR3 is TGTGCCAGCAGCCAGGGGAGTAGAGGCTACACCTTC.

The chain is built from TRBV6-1 and TRBJ1-1; no clear D gene. Germline loops: CDR1 MNHNS, CDR2 SASEGT. This CDR3 has 14 amino acids. Trimming took 2 bases from V and 3 from J, leaving 10 bases between them. CDR3 nucleotide sequence: TGTGCCAGCAGTGAACCGGGTGATCACACTGAAGCTTTCTTT. Protein sequence: CASSEPGDHTEAFF.

DNA of the CDR3: TGTGCCAGCAGTTCCAGGACAGGGAGCGTTACCACTGAAGCTTTCTTT. Translation: CASSSRTGSVTTEAFF. The rearrangement uses TRBV6-5 and TRBJ1-1; 8 nucleotides agree with TRBD1. This CDR3 spans 16 amino acids. In germline, CDR1 is MNHEY, CDR2 SVGAGI. V trimming: 4 bases; J trimming: 4 bases; junction bases outside the gene matches: 11.

This clone was detected only a few times. The chain combines TRBV6-5 with TRBJ1-6, with 11 positions matching TRBD1. Trimming took 7 bases from V and 10 from J; bases not matched to a gene: 6. This CDR3 comprises 14 residues. Germline V gene sequence: CDR1 MNHEY, CDR2 SVGAGI. The CDR3 protein is CASTRGQGGSPLHF. The CDR3 bases are TGTGCCAGCACCCGGGGACAGGGGGGGTCACCCCTCCACTTT.

This chain uses TRBV27 with TRBJ1-2, with 10 bases fitting TRBD1. V was pared by 5 bases and J by 4 bases, with 7 bases of the junction left unmatched. The CDR3 is 15 amino acids. Per germline, CDR1 MNHEY and CDR2 SMNVEV (reference sequence). The CDR3: CASSHRDRGLYGYTF. For the CDR3, the DNA is TGTGCCAGCAGTCACCGGGACAGGGGACTCTATGGCTACACCTTC.

The V call is TRBV5-4, the J call TRBJ2-6, with D perhaps TRBD1 (5 bases). V was shortened by 4 bases and J by 1 base, with 9 bases between the two germline ends. The CDR3 loop spans 15 amino acids. Germline CDR1 is SGHNT and CDR2 is YYREEE (reference sequence). The CDR3 is CASSAAGSGANVLTF. CDR3 bases: TGTGCCAGCAGCGCCGCAGGGTCTGGGGCCAACGTCCTGACTTTC.

The count of this clone is one. The chain couples TRBV30 to TRBJ1-6; a weak D match, TRBD1 (6 bases). CDR3 size: 14 residues. V was clipped by 5 bases and J by 5 bases, with 13 bases between them. Germline V gene lookup returns CDR1 GTSNPN and CDR2 SVGIG (reference sequence). The CDR3 sequence: CAWGGQFNNSPLHF. DNA for the CDR3: TGTGCCTGGGGGGGGCAGTTTAATAATTCACCCCTCCACTTT. Full variable domain (outside the CDR3, taken from reference TRBV30 and TRBJ1-6): SQTIHQWPATLVQPVGSPLSLECTVEGTSNPNLYWYRQAAGRGLQLLFYSVGIGQISSEVPQNLSASRPQDRQFILSSKKLLLSDSGFYLCAWGGQFNNSPLHFGNGTRLTVT.

This chain uses TRBV5-1 with TRBJ1-2; D is ambiguous. V lost 0 bases, J lost 7 bases, and 13 bases lay in between. The CDR3 covers 14 residues. Germline V lookup: CDR1 SGHRS, CDR2 YFSETQ. The CDR3 loop is CASSLGEGIGGYTF. CDR3 DNA: TGCGCCAGCAGCTTGGGAGAGGGAATCGGTGGCTACACCTTC.

The chain has TRBV7-2 and TRBJ1-6, with 7 bases fitting TRBD1. Germline CDR1 is SGHTA and CDR2 is FQGNSA. CDR3 size: 16 residues. Unmatched junction bases numbered 3, after V lost 4 bases and J lost 0 bases. The CDR3 DNA reads TGTGCCAGCAGCTCTTACAGGGGCTCCTATAATTCACCCCTCCACTTT. Encoded protein: CASSSYRGSYNSPLHF.

The chain's CDR3 is CASSLAGVGQASNYGYTF. CDR3 bases: TGTGCCAGCAGCTTAGCTGGAGTTGGACAGGCATCTAACTATGGCTACACCTTC. The V and J genes are TRBV11-1 and TRBJ1-2, with 7 bases fitting TRBD1. Germline V CDR1 and CDR2: SGHAT, FQDESV (reference sequence). The V segment lost 0 bases and the J segment 0 bases; nucleotides outside the gene matches: 10. The CDR3 has 18 amino acids. The entire variable domain, with the rest obtained from reference TRBV11-1 and TRBJ1-2, is as follows: EAEVAQSPRYKITEKSQAVAFWCDPISGHATLYWYRQILGQGPELLVQFQDESVVDDSQLPKDRFSAERLKGVDSTLKIQPAELGDSAMYLCASSLAGVGQASNYGYTFGSGTRLTVV.

The rearrangement joins TRBV5-1 to TRBJ2-1, with TRBD2 matching over 9 bases. The CDR3 runs 15 residues. Germline-derived CDR1 and CDR2 are SGHRS and YFSETQ. Unmatched junction bases numbered 4, after V lost 0 bases and J lost 6 bases. Here the CDR3 reads CASSLVAGGFNEQFF. DNA of the CDR3: TGCGCCAGCAGCTTGGTTGCGGGGGGGTTCAATGAGCAGTTCTTC.

The chain recombines TRBV7-2 with TRBJ2-7; D might be TRBD2 (6 bases). The CDR3 loop spans 15 amino acids. The V end was cut by 1 base, the J end by 2 bases, with 12 bases between. Germline CDR1 reads SGHTA; CDR2 reads FQGNSA. The CDR3 nucleotides read TGTGCCAGCAGCTTAGGGGACTCAGGAACCTACGAGCAGTACTTC. Protein sequence: CASSLGDSGTYEQYF.

The chain joins TRBV29-1 to TRBJ2-2; 8 bases align to TRBD1. In germline, CDR1 is SQVTM, CDR2 ANQGSEA. V shed 7 bases, J shed 2 bases, and the junction held 6 bases outside the gene matches. The CDR3 length is 14 residues. CDR3 bases: TGCAGCGCCAGGGACAGGACTAACACCGGGGAGCTGTTTTTT. Its translation: CSARDRTNTGELFF.